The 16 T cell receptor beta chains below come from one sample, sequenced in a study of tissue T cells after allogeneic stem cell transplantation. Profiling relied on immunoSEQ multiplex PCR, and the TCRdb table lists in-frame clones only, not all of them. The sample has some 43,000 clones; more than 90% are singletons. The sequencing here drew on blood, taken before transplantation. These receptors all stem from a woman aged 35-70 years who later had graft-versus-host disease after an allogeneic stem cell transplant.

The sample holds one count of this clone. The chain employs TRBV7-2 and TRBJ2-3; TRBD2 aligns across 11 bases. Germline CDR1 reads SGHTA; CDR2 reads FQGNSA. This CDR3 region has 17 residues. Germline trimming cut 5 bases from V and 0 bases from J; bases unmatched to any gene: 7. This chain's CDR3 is CASSVTSGKTSTDTQYF. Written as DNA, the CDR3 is TGTGCCAGCAGCGTGACTAGCGGGAAGACTAGCACAGATACGCAGTATTTT.

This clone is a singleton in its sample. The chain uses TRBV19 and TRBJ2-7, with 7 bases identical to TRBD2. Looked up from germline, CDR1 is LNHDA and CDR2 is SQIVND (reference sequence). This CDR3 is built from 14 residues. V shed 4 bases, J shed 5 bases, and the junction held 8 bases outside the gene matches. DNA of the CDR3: TGTGCCAGTAGTACTAGCGGTTTGCCTGACGAGCAGTACTTC. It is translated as CASSTSGLPDEQYF. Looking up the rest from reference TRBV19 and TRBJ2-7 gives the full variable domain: DGGITQSPKYLFRKEGQNVTLSCEQNLNHDAMYWYRQDPGQGLRLIYYSQIVNDFQKGDIAEGYSVSREKKESFPLTVTSAQKNPTAFYLCASSTSGLPDEQYFGPGTRLTVT.

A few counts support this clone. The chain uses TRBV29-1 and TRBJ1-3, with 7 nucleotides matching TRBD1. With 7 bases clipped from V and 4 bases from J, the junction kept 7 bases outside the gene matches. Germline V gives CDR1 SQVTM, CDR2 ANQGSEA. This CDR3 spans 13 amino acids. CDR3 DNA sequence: TGCAGCGCTTCACCGGGACAGGGAAACACCATATATTTT. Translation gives CSASPGQGNTIYF.

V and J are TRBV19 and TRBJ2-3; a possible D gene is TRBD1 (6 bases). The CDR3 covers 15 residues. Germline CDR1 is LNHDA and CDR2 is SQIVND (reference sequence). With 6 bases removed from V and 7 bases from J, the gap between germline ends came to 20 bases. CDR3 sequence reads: CASRPRGEVGNTQYF. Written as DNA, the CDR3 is TGTGCCAGTAGGCCCAGGGGAGAGGTCGGGAATACGCAGTATTTT. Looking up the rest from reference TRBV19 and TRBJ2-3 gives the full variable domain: DGGITQSPKYLFRKEGQNVTLSCEQNLNHDAMYWYRQDPGQGLRLIYYSQIVNDFQKGDIAEGYSVSREKKESFPLTVTSAQKNPTAFYLCASRPRGEVGNTQYFGPGTRLTVL.

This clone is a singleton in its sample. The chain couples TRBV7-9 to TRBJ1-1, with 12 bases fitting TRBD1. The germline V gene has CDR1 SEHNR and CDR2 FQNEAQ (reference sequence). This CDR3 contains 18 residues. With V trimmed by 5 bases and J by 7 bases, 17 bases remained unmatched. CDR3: CASSDTSGTGGLVGEAFF. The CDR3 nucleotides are TGTGCCAGCAGCGACACCTCCGGGACAGGGGGCTTGGTCGGTGAAGCTTTCTTT.

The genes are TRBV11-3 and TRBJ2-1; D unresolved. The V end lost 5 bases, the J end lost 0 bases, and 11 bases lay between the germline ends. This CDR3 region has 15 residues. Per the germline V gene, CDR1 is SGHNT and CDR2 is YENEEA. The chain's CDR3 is CASSTSYNSYNEQFF. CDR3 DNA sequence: TGTGCCAGCAGCACAAGCTACAACTCCTACAATGAGCAGTTCTTC. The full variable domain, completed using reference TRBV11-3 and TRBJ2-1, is EAGVVQSPRYKIIEKKQPVAFWCNPISGHNTLYWYLQNLGQGPELLIRYENEEAVDDSQLPKDRFSAERLKGVDSTLKIQPAELGDSAVYLCASSTSYNSYNEQFFGPGTRLTVL.

As DNA, the CDR3 is TGCGCCAGCAGCTTGGCTGGGCAGTTGAACACTGAAGCTTTCTTT. Translating it yields CASSLAGQLNTEAFF. This chain connects TRBV5-1 to TRBJ1-1; D unresolved. V was trimmed by 0 bases and J by 0 bases, leaving 9 bases between them. Per the germline V gene, CDR1 is SGHRS and CDR2 is YFSETQ. CDR3 length equals 15 residues.

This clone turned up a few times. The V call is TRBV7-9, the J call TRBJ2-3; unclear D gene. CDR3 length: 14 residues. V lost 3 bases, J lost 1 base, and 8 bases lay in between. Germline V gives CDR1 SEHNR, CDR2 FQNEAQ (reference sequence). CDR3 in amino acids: CASSFDLRTDTQYF. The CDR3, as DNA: TGTGCCAGCAGCTTCGACTTACGCACAGATACGCAGTATTTT.

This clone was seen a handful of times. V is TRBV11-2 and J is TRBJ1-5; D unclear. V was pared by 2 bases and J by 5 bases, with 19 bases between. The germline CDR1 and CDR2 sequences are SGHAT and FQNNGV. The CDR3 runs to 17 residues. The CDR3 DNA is TGTGCCAGCAGCTTACACAGTCAACCGGAGTTAGATCAGCCCCAGCATTTT. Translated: CASSLHSQPELDQPQHF. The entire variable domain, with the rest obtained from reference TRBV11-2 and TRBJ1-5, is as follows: EAGVAQSPRYKIIEKRQSVAFWCNPISGHATLYWYQQILGQGPKLLIQFQNNGVVDDSQLPKDRFSAERLKGVDSTLKIQPAKLEDSAVYLCASSLHSQPELDQPQHFGDGTRLSIL.

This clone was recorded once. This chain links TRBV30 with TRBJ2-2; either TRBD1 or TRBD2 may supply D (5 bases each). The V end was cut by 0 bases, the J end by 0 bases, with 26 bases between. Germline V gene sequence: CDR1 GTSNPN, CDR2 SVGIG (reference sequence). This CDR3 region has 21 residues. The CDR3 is CAWSVGSSGTALTSNTGELFF. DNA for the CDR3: TGTGCCTGGAGTGTAGGGTCTTCCGGGACCGCCCTGACCTCGAACACCGGGGAGCTGTTTTTT.

CDR3 sequence (DNA): TGTGCCAGCAGCGCGGGACGCTCCAGGGAGCTGTTTTTT. Its translation: CASSAGRSRELFF. This sequence joins TRBV4-2 and TRBJ2-2, with D possibly being TRBD2 (6 bases). The CDR3 runs to 13 residues. Germline CDR1 LGHNA, CDR2 YNFKEQ. V gave up 5 bases and J gave up 9 bases, with 13 bases separating them.

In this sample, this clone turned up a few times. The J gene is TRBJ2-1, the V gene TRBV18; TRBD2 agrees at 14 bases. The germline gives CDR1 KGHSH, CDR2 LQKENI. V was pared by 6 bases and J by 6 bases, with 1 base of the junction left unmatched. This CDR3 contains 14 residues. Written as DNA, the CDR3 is TGTGCCAGCTCCGGACTAGCGGGAGGCAATGAGCAGTTCTTC. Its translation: CASSGLAGGNEQFF.

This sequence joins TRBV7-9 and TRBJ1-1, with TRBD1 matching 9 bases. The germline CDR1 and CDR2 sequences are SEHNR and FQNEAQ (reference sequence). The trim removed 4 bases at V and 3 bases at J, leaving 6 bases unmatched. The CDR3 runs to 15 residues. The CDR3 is CASSSDRGTDTEAFF. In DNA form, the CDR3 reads TGTGCCAGCAGCTCAGACAGGGGGACGGACACTGAAGCTTTCTTT.

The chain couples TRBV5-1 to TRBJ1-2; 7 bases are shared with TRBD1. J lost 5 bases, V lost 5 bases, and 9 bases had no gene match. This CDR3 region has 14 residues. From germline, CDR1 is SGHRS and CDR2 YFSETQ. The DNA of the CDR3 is TGCGCCAGCAGTCTGTCGACAGGGCTTTATGGCTACACCTTC. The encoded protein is CASSLSTGLYGYTF.

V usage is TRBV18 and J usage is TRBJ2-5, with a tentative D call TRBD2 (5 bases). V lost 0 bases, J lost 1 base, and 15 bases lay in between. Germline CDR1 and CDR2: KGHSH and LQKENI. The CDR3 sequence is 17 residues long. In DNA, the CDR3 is TGTGCCAGCTCACCACCCGTCCGGTTAGCGACCCAAGAGACCCAGTACTTC. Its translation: CASSPPVRLATQETQYF. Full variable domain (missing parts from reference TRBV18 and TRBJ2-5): NAGVMQNPRHLVRRRGQEARLRCSPMKGHSHVYWYRQLPEEGLKFMVYLQKENIIDESGMPKERFSAEFPKEGPSILRIQQVVRGDSAAYFCASSPPVRLATQETQYFGPGTRLLVL.

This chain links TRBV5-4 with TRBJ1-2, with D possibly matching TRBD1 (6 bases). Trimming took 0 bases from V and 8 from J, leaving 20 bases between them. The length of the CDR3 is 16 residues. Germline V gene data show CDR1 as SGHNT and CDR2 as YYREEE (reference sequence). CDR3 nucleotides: TGTGCCAGCAGCTTGGGGCCAGGGGAGCACCCCTTCGGCTACACCTTC. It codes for CASSLGPGEHPFGYTF.